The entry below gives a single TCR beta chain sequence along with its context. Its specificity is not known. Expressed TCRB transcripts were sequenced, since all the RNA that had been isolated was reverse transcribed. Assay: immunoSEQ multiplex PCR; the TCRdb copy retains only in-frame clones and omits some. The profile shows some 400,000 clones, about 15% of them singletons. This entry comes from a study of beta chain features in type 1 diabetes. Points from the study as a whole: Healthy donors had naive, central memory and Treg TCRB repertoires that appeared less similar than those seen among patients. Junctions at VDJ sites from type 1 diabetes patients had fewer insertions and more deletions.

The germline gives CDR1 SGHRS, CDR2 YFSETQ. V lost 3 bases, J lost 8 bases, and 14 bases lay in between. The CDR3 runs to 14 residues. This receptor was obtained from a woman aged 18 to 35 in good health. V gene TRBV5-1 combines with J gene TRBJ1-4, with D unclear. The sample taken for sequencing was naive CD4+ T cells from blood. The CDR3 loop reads CASSSRTRDEKLFF. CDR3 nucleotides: TGCGCCAGCAGCTCCCGGACTAGAGACGAAAAACTGTTTTTT.